The 31 T cell receptor beta chains presented below share a single source sample, sequenced in a study of human T cells and chemical hapten exposure (dated by TCRdb to about 2021). The library was built by means of RACE. The listed sequencing device is NextSeq 500. TCRdb redid the processing of the public reads, applying fastp at Q25 and MiXCR, and retained in-frame beta chains. Each CDR3 protein appears once, grouped with its most common genes and DNA. The sample has over 100,000 distinct CDR3 sequences on record, 8.5% to 9.5% of them singletons. Around 1.9% of the sample is in the top ten clones. The intended sense of this specimen's time point label: healthy volunteer bleed at 2 weeks. Total RNA was extracted from unfractionated whole blood collected in Tempus Blood RNA tubes. The sequenced sample consisted of whole blood. Source of these receptors: a male donor in good health. Some clones in this sample may be carry-over from other donors' samples.

The chain carries TRBV6-5 and TRBJ2-7; TRBD1 is a possible D gene (6 bases). V shed 6 bases and J shed 2 bases, with 11 bases lying between them. Germline CDR1 is MNHEY and CDR2 is SVGAGI. The CDR3 is 13 residues long. This CDR3 is CASSRSGAYEQYF. The CDR3 DNA sequence: TGTGCCAGCAGCCGTTCAGGGGCCTACGAGCAGTACTTC.

Ten or more counts support this clonotype. The CDR3 protein is CASSSGQGPYEQYF. The CDR3 region has the DNA TGTGCCAGCAGCTCTGGACAGGGGCCCTACGAGCAGTACTTC. V is TRBV11-2 and J is TRBJ2-7; 9 bases are a match to TRBD1. Germline CDR1 reads SGHAT; CDR2 reads FQNNGV. The trim removed 4 bases at V and 2 bases at J, leaving 3 bases unmatched. The CDR3 has 14 residues.

This clonotype was detected many times. V gene TRBV5-4 combines with J gene TRBJ1-1; no definite D call. The CDR3 length is 13 residues. The germline V gene has CDR1 SGHNT and CDR2 YYREEE (reference sequence). V shed 6 bases and J shed 6 bases, with 15 bases lying between them. CDR3 loop: CASIREGSPEAFF. The CDR3 DNA reads as TGTGCCAGCATTAGAGAGGGAAGCCCTGAAGCTTTCTTT.

This clonotype appeared many times. The gene calls are TRBV4-3 and TRBJ2-3; no clear D. The CDR3 length is 14 residues. Germline V gives CDR1 LGHNA, CDR2 YSLEER. Trimming pared 1 base from V and 4 bases from J, leaving 9 bases between. The CDR3 DNA sequence: TGCGCCAGCAGCCAAGTGACGGGCGCAGATACGCAGTATTTT. Its translation: CASSQVTGADTQYF.

This clonotype was detected a few times. The chain uses TRBV20-1 and TRBJ2-3; 9 bases match TRBD2. CDR3 size: 16 residues. J was trimmed by 0 bases and V by 3 bases; bases with no gene match: 7. CDR1 DFQATT and CDR2 SNEGSKA come from the germline V gene (reference sequence). CDR3 loop: CSASGTLAGSTDTQYF. For the CDR3, the DNA is TGCAGTGCTAGCGGAACACTAGCGGGTAGCACAGATACGCAGTATTTT.

The rearrangement uses TRBV7-6 and TRBJ2-1, with 12 bases fitting TRBD2. Germline values: CDR1 SGHVS, CDR2 FNYEAQ. The CDR3 sequence is 17 residues long. The V and J ends lost 1 base and 8 bases, in that order; junction bases with no gene match: 9. CDR3 region: CASSLEASGRAVDEQFF. The CDR3 region has the DNA TGTGCCAGCAGCTTAGAGGCTAGCGGGAGGGCCGTGGATGAGCAGTTCTTC.

The chain has TRBV4-3 and TRBJ2-7; D gene ambiguous. Per the germline V gene, CDR1 is LGHNA and CDR2 is YSLEER. Deletions cut 0 bases from V and 1 base from J, with 10 bases between. The CDR3 consists of 15 residues. The CDR3 region is CASSQEDGQSYEQYF. The CDR3 DNA reads as TGCGCCAGCAGCCAAGAGGACGGCCAATCCTACGAGCAGTACTTC.

This clonotype has more than one count but fewer than ten. The rearrangement uses TRBV29-1 and TRBJ1-6, with TRBD1 matching over 9 bases. Germline V gene lookup returns CDR1 SQVTM and CDR2 ANQGSEA. V shed 5 bases, J shed 7 bases, and the junction held 6 bases outside the gene matches. The CDR3 is made up of 14 amino acids. The CDR3 DNA sequence: TGCAGCGTTCCGGGACAGGGTGGGAATTCACCCCTCCACTTT. Protein sequence: CSVPGQGGNSPLHF.

In its sample, this clonotype was seen many times. This chain connects TRBV29-1 to TRBJ2-7; 10 nucleotides match TRBD1. V lost 6 bases and J lost 3; bases outside the gene matches: 11. CDR1 is SQVTM, CDR2 ANQGSEA, per germline. The CDR3 is 15 amino acids. The CDR3 loop is CSVGDRGSRGYEQYF. The CDR3 DNA reads as TGCAGCGTAGGGGACAGGGGAAGTCGAGGCTACGAGCAGTACTTC.

This clonotype was seen many times. This chain uses TRBV27 with TRBJ2-1; D not resolved. From germline, CDR1 is MNHEY and CDR2 SMNVEV (reference sequence). CDR3 length equals 14 residues. Trimming took off 7 bases at V and 4 bases at J, with 14 bases between the two ends. The CDR3 DNA is TGTGCCAGCATCTCTTCTGGACGTTACAATGAGCAGTTCTTC. Protein: CASISSGRYNEQFF.

This clonotype was found many times. V and J are TRBV3-1 and TRBJ2-2, with TRBD2 identical over 7 bases. Germline V gives CDR1 LGHDT, CDR2 YNNKEL (reference sequence). J gave up 6 bases and V 8 bases, and 6 bases lay outside the gene matches. The CDR3 contains 13 residues. CDR3 coding DNA: TGTGCCAGCGGCGGGAGATTCTCCGGGGAGCTGTTTTTT. It specifies CASGGRFSGELFF. Drawing the rest from reference TRBV3-1 and TRBJ2-2, the complete variable domain is DTAVSQTPKYLVTQMGNDKSIKCEQNLGHDTMYWYKQDSKKFLKIMFSYNNKELIINETVPNRFSPKSPDKAHLNLHINSLELGDSAVYFCASGGRFSGELFFGEGSRLTVL.

This chain links TRBV6-2 or TRBV6-3 with TRBJ2-4, with D possibly TRBD1 on 6 matching bases. Germline CDR1 MNHEY, CDR2 SVGEGT. This CDR3 has 12 residues. V was shortened by 6 bases and J by 9 bases, with 12 bases between the two germline ends. The CDR3 loop reads CASRPTGSIQYF. CDR3 DNA sequence: TGTGCCAGCAGGCCAACAGGGTCCATTCAGTACTTC.

This clonotype was detected ten times or more. The V and J genes are TRBV20-1 and TRBJ1-5; D is perhaps TRBD1 (5 bases). V dropped 4 bases and J dropped 0 bases, with 16 bases sitting between them. The germline CDR1 and CDR2 sequences are DFQATT and SNEGSKA (reference sequence). The CDR3 sequence is 16 residues long. CDR3 region: CSAIGVGVYSNQPQHF. In DNA, the CDR3 is TGCAGTGCTATCGGGGTGGGGGTTTATAGCAATCAGCCCCAGCATTTT.

This chain uses TRBV20-1 with TRBJ2-7, with TRBD2 as a possible D gene (6 bases). Germline CDR1 is DFQATT and CDR2 is SNEGSKA (reference sequence). V was trimmed by 3 bases and J by 0 bases, leaving 18 bases between them. CDR3 length equals 16 residues. CDR3 nucleotides: TGCAGTGCTAGCCGTAGCGGAGGGCCCAGCTCCTACGAGCAGTACTTC. This sequence encodes CSASRSGGPSSYEQYF.

This sequence joins TRBV4-3 and TRBJ2-7; 10 positions agree with TRBD1. The CDR3 has 17 residues. The ends lost 5 bases at V and 3 bases at J; junction bases unmatched: 13. Germline CDR1 reads LGHNA; CDR2 reads YSLEER. CDR3 DNA sequence: TGCGCCAGCAGCGCTAGACAGGGGGCATATTTGGACTACGAGCAGTACTTC. Protein: CASSARQGAYLDYEQYF.

On this clonotype itself: A much larger clone lies a single base off, so this may be a read error. The CDR3 DNA sequence: TGCGCCAGCACCAAGACTAGCCCAGACCTCAATGAGCAGCTCTTC. Protein product: CASTKTSPDLNEQLF. V and J are TRBV5-1 and TRBJ2-1, with 7 bases aligning to TRBD2. Germline V gives CDR1 SGHRS, CDR2 YFSETQ. This CDR3 contains 15 residues.

V gene TRBV7-2 combines with J gene TRBJ2-2; D not resolved. V was clipped by 2 bases and J by 7 bases, with 2 bases between them. The CDR3 covers 11 residues. Germline CDR1 is SGHTA and CDR2 is FQGNSA. The CDR3 sequence: CASSLFGELFF. The CDR3 nucleotides are TGTGCCAGCAGCTTATTCGGGGAGCTGTTTTTT.

The table lists this clonotype with a few counts. The chain combines TRBV18 with TRBJ1-6; TRBD1 might be the D (6 bases). The CDR3 runs to 16 residues. The V gene lost 5 bases and the J gene lost 7 bases, with 18 bases spanning the gap. CDR1 and CDR2 from the germline V gene are KGHSH and LQKENI. CDR3 bases: TGTGCCAGCTCAAAGGATCCGGGACACTTCAATTCACCCCTCCACTTT. This encodes CASSKDPGHFNSPLHF.

There are a few counts of this clonotype. The rearrangement joins TRBV20-1 to TRBJ2-5; 9 nucleotides line up with TRBD1. Per germline, CDR1 DFQATT and CDR2 SNEGSKA (reference sequence). The CDR3 totals 16 residues. V shed 0 bases and J 5 bases; nucleotides not matched to a gene: 10. CDR3 nucleotides: TGCAGTGCTAGAGATTCGGGGACAGGGAGAAGTGAGACCCAGTACTTC. It codes for CSARDSGTGRSETQYF.

The CDR3: CSGRQGFSADTQYF. The DNA for the CDR3 is TGCAGCGGTAGACAGGGGTTTTCAGCAGATACGCAGTATTTT. This rearrangement joins TRBV29-1 to TRBJ2-3, with 8 bases that match TRBD1. CDR1 is SQVTM, CDR2 ANQGSEA, per germline. Germline trimming cut 7 bases from V and 4 bases from J; bases unmatched to any gene: 10. The CDR3 length is 14 residues.

A remark on this clonotype: A single base separates this from a much larger clone, so it may be a read error. This chain uses TRBV21-1 with TRBJ1-5; the tabulated D call, TRBD1, remains unverified against the DNA. TRBV21-1 corresponds to a pseudogene. The CDR3 extends over 14 amino acids. CDR3: CASIFDRVYQPPHF. CDR3 coding DNA: TGTGCCAGCATCTTCGACAGGGTATATCAGCCCCCGCATTTT.

The chain has TRBV3-1 and TRBJ2-7; TRBD2 matches 8 bases. With V trimmed by 1 base and J by 4 bases, 18 bases remained unmatched. This CDR3 is built from 19 residues. Per germline, CDR1 LGHDT and CDR2 YNNKEL (reference sequence). The CDR3, as DNA: TGTGCCAGCAGCCAAGCAGGAGCGGGAGTCCTGAGTAGCATATACGAGCAGTACTTC. It yields the protein CASSQAGAGVLSSIYEQYF.

CDR3 nucleotides: TGTGCCAGCAGCCAAGAGCGGAACTTGGAGCTGTTTTTT. It encodes CASSQERNLELFF. This chain connects TRBV4-2 to TRBJ2-2; no reliable D call. Germline CDR1 is LGHNA and CDR2 is YNFKEQ. CDR3 length: 13 amino acids. Trimming cost V 0 bases and J 10 bases, with 9 bases left between them.

This clonotype was recorded only once. The chain combines TRBV7-6 with TRBJ2-7; the match to TRBD2 covers 10 bases. The V segment lost 0 bases and the J segment 1 base; nucleotides outside the gene matches: 6. This CDR3 has 17 residues. The germline gives CDR1 SGHVS, CDR2 FNYEAQ. The CDR3 loop is CASSLAAASGGSYEQYF. CDR3 sequence (DNA): TGTGCCAGCAGCTTAGCAGCCGCTAGCGGGGGTTCCTACGAGCAGTACTTC.

This clonotype was found a few times. V usage is TRBV30 and J usage is TRBJ2-5; 9 bases agree with TRBD2. J gave up 5 bases and V 0 bases, and 7 bases lay outside the gene matches. Germline V gene sequence: CDR1 GTSNPN, CDR2 SVGIG (reference sequence). CDR3 size: 15 residues. CDR3 nucleotide sequence: TGTGCCTGGAGTGTCGGGCTAGCGGGACGCGAGACCCAGTACTTC. As protein: CAWSVGLAGRETQYF.

This clonotype was seen a handful of times. The rearrangement uses TRBV7-4 and TRBJ1-1; D not certain. V shed 5 bases and J shed 3 bases, with 19 bases lying between them. Germline values: CDR1 SGHVT, CDR2 SQSDAQ. There are 16 residues in the CDR3. CDR3: CASSPRLSQRDTEAFF. The CDR3 nucleotides are TGTGCCAGCAGCCCCCGGTTGTCCCAAAGGGACACTGAAGCTTTCTTT.

This clonotype showed up just a few times. The chain combines TRBV11-2 with TRBJ1-1, with unresolved D. The CDR3 contains 15 residues. From germline, CDR1 is SGHAT and CDR2 FQNNGV. Trimming took off 2 bases at V and 1 base at J, with 11 bases between the two ends. The CDR3 DNA reads TGTGCCAGCAGCTTAATGGGCAGGAGGAACACTGAAGCTTTCTTT. Its protein product is CASSLMGRRNTEAFF.

The gene calls are TRBV9 and TRBJ2-6, with D possibly being TRBD2 (6 bases). The CDR3 has 18 residues. CDR1 is SGDLS, CDR2 YYNGEE, per germline. Trimming took 4 bases from V and 0 from J, leaving 17 bases between them. For the CDR3, the DNA is TGTGCCAGCAGCCCACGGAGGGAAATGTACTCTGGGGCCAACGTCCTGACTTTC. This sequence encodes CASSPRREMYSGANVLTF.

This clonotype was counted between two and nine times. The chain is built from TRBV6-5 and TRBJ2-1; 7 bases align to TRBD1. This CDR3 comprises 15 residues. CDR1 is MNHEY, CDR2 SVGAGI, per germline. J was trimmed by 4 bases and V by 5 bases; bases with no gene match: 8. This CDR3 is CASSTDRAPYNEQFF. The CDR3 nucleotides read TGTGCCAGCAGTACCGACAGGGCCCCGTACAATGAGCAGTTCTTC.

The chain is built from TRBV12-3 or TRBV12-4 and TRBJ2-5; 7 bases line up with TRBD1. Losses at the gene ends were 5 bases for V and 2 bases for J; bases not matched to a gene: 5. The CDR3 contains 14 residues. The chain's CDR3 is CASSTTGVQETQYF. The CDR3 DNA follows: TGTGCCAGCAGTACAACAGGGGTGCAAGAGACCCAGTACTTC.

J is TRBJ1-5 and V is TRBV28, with D uncertain. Looked up from germline, CDR1 is MDHEN and CDR2 is SYDVKM. The CDR3 has 12 residues. Trimming pared 3 bases from V and 4 bases from J, leaving 4 bases between. The CDR3 nucleotides are TGTGCCAGCAGTTTGCAAAATCAGCCCCAGCATTTT. Translated, it gives CASSLQNQPQHF.